These T cell receptor beta chains were read from a single sample in a study of OX40 agonist ivuxolimab in advanced cancers. Some clones are missing from TCRdb's copy, which holds only in-frame ones; the method was immunoSEQ multiplex PCR. In the table there are tens of thousands of clones, more than 75% of which are singletons. This sample comprised CD4+ or CD8+ T cells sorted from blood, obtained in a trial of the OX40 agonist ivuxolimab. These receptors were obtained from an adult with an advanced solid tumor such as melanoma, head and neck, liver or kidney cancer. CDR3s include the opening cysteine and the closing phenylalanine or tryptophan. The D gene is left open where the match is weak. Size is omitted from some rows. Given values are once, few, many or a class for expanded clones.

abundance: NA
v_gene: TRBV30
j_gene: TRBJ2-3
d_gene: NA
CDR3nt: TGTGCCTGGGGGGACCAAGCCCTGGATACGCAGTATTTT
CDR3aa: CAWGDQALDTQYF

abundance: NA
v_gene: TRBV7-2
j_gene: TRBJ2-7
d_gene: NA
CDR3nt: TGTGCCAGCAGCTCACGCCTGTGGGATATCGAGCAGTACTTC
CDR3aa: CASSSRLWDIEQYF

abundance: few
v_gene: TRBV30
j_gene: TRBJ1-1
d_gene: NA
CDR3nt: TGTGCCTTCATTGCTTCTGAAGCTTTCTTT
CDR3aa: CAFIASEAFF

abundance: NA
v_gene: TRBV6-5
j_gene: TRBJ2-7
d_gene: NA
CDR3nt: TGTGCCAGCACCGTAGCTCGGAGCTCCTACGAGCAGTACTTC
CDR3aa: CASTVARSSYEQYF

abundance: NA
v_gene: TRBV19
j_gene: TRBJ2-7
d_gene: NA
CDR3nt: TGTGCCAGTAGTACCGACCTAGTGACTCCTACCTACGAGCAGTACTTC
CDR3aa: CASSTDLVTPTYEQYF

abundance: NA
v_gene: TRBV28
j_gene: TRBJ1-1
d_gene: TRBD1
CDR3nt: TGTGCCAGCAGTTGGACAGGTATGACCACTGAAGCTTTCTTT
CDR3aa: CASSWTGMTTEAFF

abundance: NA
v_gene: TRBV6-1
j_gene: TRBJ2-4
d_gene: NA
CDR3nt: TGTGCCAGCAGTGATTCGGGGCTAGCCAAAAACATTCAGTACTTC
CDR3aa: CASSDSGLAKNIQYF

abundance: NA
v_gene: TRBV28
j_gene: TRBJ2-5
d_gene: NA
CDR3nt: TGTGCCAGCAGTCCCCAACTGCAGAGGGAGCAGTACTTC
CDR3aa: CASSPQLQREQYF

abundance: once
v_gene: TRBV7-2
j_gene: TRBJ2-7
d_gene: TRBD1
CDR3nt: TGTGCCAGCAGTCCGCGACAGGGGGTCGGTTTAGTCGAGCAGTACTTC
CDR3aa: CASSPRQGVGLVEQYF

abundance: NA
v_gene: TRBV27
j_gene: TRBJ1-2
d_gene: NA
CDR3nt: TGTGCCAGCAGTTCAGGAAACTATGGCTACACCTTC
CDR3aa: CASSSGNYGYTF

abundance: once
v_gene: TRBV5-1
j_gene: TRBJ2-2
d_gene: NA
CDR3nt: TGCGCCAGCAGAATAGGAGTGGGGAACACCGGGGAGCTGTTTTTT
CDR3aa: CASRIGVGNTGELFF

abundance: NA
v_gene: TRBV14
j_gene: TRBJ2-2
d_gene: TRBD2
CDR3nt: TGTGCCAGCAGCCAACTCTCTAGCGGGAGAAGCACCGGGGAGCTGTTTTTT
CDR3aa: CASSQLSSGRSTGELFF

abundance: NA
v_gene: TRBV6-1
j_gene: TRBJ1-4
d_gene: TRBD1
CDR3nt: TGTGCCAGCAGTGGACGACAGGGGGCGCGCGGAAAACTGTTTTTT
CDR3aa: CASSGRQGARGKLFF